A single sample gave rise to the 3 T cell receptor beta chains below, sequenced in a study of blood T cell repertoires in COVID-19. TCRdb keeps only in-frame clones here, not all; method: immunoSEQ multiplex PCR. The repertoire includes roughly 250,000 clones, more than 75% of them detected once, and roughly 2% sits in the top ten. Sequencing was carried out using PBMCs or T cells enriched from blood (not recorded which). These receptor sequences come from a woman in her 40s with acute COVID-19.

There are a few counts of this clone. This chain connects TRBV6-1 to TRBJ1-5, with D unresolved. This CDR3 is built from 14 residues. V lost 1 base and J 5 bases, leaving 9 bases between the germline ends. Germline V gives CDR1 MNHNS, CDR2 SASEGT. CDR3 in amino acids: CASSEERVHQPQHF. CDR3 nucleotide sequence: TGTGCCAGCAGTGAAGAGAGGGTTCATCAGCCCCAGCATTTT.

The chain carries TRBV6-5 and TRBJ1-4; D is unclear. CDR1 MNHEY and CDR2 SVGAGI come from the germline V gene. The CDR3 totals 14 residues. V was shortened by 2 bases and J by 5 bases, with 9 bases between the two germline ends. CDR3 sequence reads: CASSYDRRNEKLFF. The CDR3 region has the DNA TGTGCCAGCAGTTACGATCGCAGGAATGAAAAACTGTTTTTT.

The chain is built from TRBV5-6 and TRBJ2-3, with 9 bases fitting TRBD2. The length of the CDR3 is 16 residues. V shed 4 bases, J shed 6 bases, and the junction held 12 bases outside the gene matches. Germline CDR1 reads SGHDT; CDR2 reads YYEEEE. This CDR3 is CASSLSGRVAEDTQYF. CDR3 nucleotide sequence: TGTGCCAGCAGCCTTAGCGGGAGAGTTGCGGAGGATACGCAGTATTTT. Filled out from reference TRBV5-6 and TRBJ2-3, the complete variable domain reads DAGVTQSPTHLIKTRGQQVTLRCSPKSGHDTVSWYQQALGQGPQFIFQYYEEEERQRGNFPDRFSGHQFPNYSSELNVNALLLGDSALYLCASSLSGRVAEDTQYFGPGTRLTVL.